A selection of T cell receptor beta chains follows, all from one sample in a study of shared clonotypes between healthy human individuals. Repertoires were generated with immunoSEQ multiplex PCR, while TCRdb's copy carries only in-frame clones and drops some. The sample lists 650,000 to 800,000 clones, 92% occurring once. Material: naive CD8+ T cells sorted from blood. The receptor source for this set is a man in his thirties or forties in good health. The conserved cysteine and the conserved F or W are not part of the CDR3 here.

TRBJ2-2 TRBV2 ASSEAGYDTGELF
TRBJ1-1 TRBV19 ASSWGNLNTEAF
TRBJ2-2 TRBV7-9 ASSPGLAGGPNTGELF
TRBJ1-1 TRBV7-2 ASSLAGQGVNTEAF
TRBJ2-7 TRBV18 ASSLNRTSGPRLTSEQY
TRBJ2-7 TRBV19 ASKIRDSLSYEQY
TRBJ2-7 TRBV4-1 ASSLGRGYEQY
TRBJ1-2 TRBV4-1 ASSPVTGAEGYT
TRBJ2-1 TRBV6-4 ASSDSPYNEQF
TRBJ1-1 TRBV4-1 ASSQGEAGDTEAF
TRBJ1-1 TRBV19 ASTSLPQGTEAF
TRBJ2-1 TRBV29-1 SVASNNEQF
TRBJ2-2 TRBV4-3 ASSQRDNSNTGELF
TRBJ2-3 TRBV4-3 ASSDGSTDTQY
TRBJ2-2 TRBV6-5 ASSYVAPANTGELF
TRBJ2-1 TRBV6-4 ASSQDMNEQF
TRBJ1-4 TRBV5-1 ASREPAGEVEEKLF
TRBJ2-1 TRBV19 ASSMDSYNEQF
TRBJ2-2 TRBV29-1 SVAGALGVNTGELF
TRBJ2-7 TRBV4-1 ASSKGLAGGPSYEQY
TRBJ1-2 TRBV7-8 ASSLEVSLYGYT
TRBJ1-1 TRBV28 ASSLGGNTEAF
TRBJ2-3 TRBV18 ASSPPDRTSTDTQY
TRBJ1-1 TRBV19 ASSWAVQGDTEAF
TRBJ2-7 TRBV27 ASSWGGGSYEQY
TRBJ2-7 TRBV20-1 SAREGVQY
TRBJ2-2 TRBV4-1 ASSQGGGGYVGELF
TRBJ2-7 TRBV10-3 AISESERGQREQY
TRBJ2-5 TRBV11-2 ASSRARLVQETQY
TRBJ2-1 TRBV14 ASSRRETLADEQF
TRBJ2-3 TRBV15 ATSRASLAGADTQY
TRBJ1-1 TRBV29-1 SVTMLTDRGFEAF
TRBJ2-7 TRBV4-3 ASSPRTGDYEQY
TRBJ2-3 TRBV10-1 ASSGYAGTSGSEPDTQY
TRBJ1-5 TRBV18 ASSQNDRADSNQPQH
TRBJ1-1 TRBV5-7 ASSLEVVSAF
TRBJ2-1 TRBV5-1 ASSNRRGENDEQF
TRBJ1-2 TRBV4-1 ASSQGQINYGYT
TRBJ1-5 TRBV2 ASNEGQPWGQPQH
TRBJ1-5 TRBV28 ASSDRASQPQH
TRBJ2-3 TRBV5-1 ASRAYTDTQY
TRBJ2-1 TRBV7-2 ASSPPIPERDGPYNEQF
TRBJ2-7 TRBV19 ASSTLAGYEQY
TRBJ1-1 TRBV28 ASSFPSENTEAF
TRBJ2-7 TRBV9 ASSLQAFRGEQY
TRBJ2-3 TRBV30 AWSNPLTGLAATDTQY
TRBJ2-2 TRBV6-1 ASSPLEWSTGELF
TRBJ2-3 TRBV28 ASSLWEAGVSTDTQY
TRBJ2-3 TRBV5-5 ASSYGLAYSTDTQY